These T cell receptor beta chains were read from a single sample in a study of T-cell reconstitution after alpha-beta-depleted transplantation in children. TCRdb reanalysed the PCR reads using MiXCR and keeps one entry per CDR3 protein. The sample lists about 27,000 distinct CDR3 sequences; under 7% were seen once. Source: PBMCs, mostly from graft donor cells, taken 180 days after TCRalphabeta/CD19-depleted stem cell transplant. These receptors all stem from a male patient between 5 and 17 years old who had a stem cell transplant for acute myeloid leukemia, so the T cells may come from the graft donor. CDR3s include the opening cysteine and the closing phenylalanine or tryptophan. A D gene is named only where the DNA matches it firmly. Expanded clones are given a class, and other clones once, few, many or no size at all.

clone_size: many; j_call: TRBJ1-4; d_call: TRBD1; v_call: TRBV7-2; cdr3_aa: CASSLQGTDEKLFF; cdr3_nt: TGTGCCAGCAGCCTCCAAGGGACAGATGAAAAACTGTTTTTT
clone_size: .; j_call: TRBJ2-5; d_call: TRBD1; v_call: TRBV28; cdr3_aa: CAMGSGTGGKETQYF; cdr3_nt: TGTGCCATGGGCTCGGGGACAGGGGGTAAAGAGACCCAGTACTTC
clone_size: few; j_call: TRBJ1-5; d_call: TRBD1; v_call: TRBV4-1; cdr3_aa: CASRADRVSNQPQHF; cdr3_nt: TGCGCCAGCAGGGCGGACAGGGTAAGCAATCAGCCCCAGCATTTT
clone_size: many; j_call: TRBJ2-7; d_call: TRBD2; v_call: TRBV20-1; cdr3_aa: CSAARLAGAYEQYF; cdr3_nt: TGCAGTGCTGCCCGACTAGCGGGAGCCTACGAGCAGTACTTC
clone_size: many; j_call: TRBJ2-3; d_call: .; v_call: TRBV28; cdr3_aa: CASSNLGVSTDTQYF; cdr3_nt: TGTGCCAGCAGTAACCTTGGGGTTAGCACAGATACGCAGTATTTT
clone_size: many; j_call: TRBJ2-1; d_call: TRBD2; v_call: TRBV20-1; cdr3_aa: CSATRDYFNEQFF; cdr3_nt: TGCAGTGCTACTAGGGACTACTTCAATGAGCAGTTCTTC
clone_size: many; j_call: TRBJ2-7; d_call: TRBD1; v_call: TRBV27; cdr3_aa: CASRTGDASYEQYF; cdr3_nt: TGTGCCAGCCGGACAGGGGATGCCTCCTACGAGCAGTACTTC
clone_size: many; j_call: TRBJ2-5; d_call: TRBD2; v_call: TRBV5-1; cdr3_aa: CASSSGLVLNQETQYF; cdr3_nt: TGCGCCAGCAGCTCCGGACTAGTGTTAAACCAAGAGACCCAGTACTTC
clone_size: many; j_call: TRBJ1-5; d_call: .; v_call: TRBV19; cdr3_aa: CASSLSRGQPQHF; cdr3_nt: TGTGCCAGTAGCCTATCCAGGGGTCAGCCCCAGCATTTT
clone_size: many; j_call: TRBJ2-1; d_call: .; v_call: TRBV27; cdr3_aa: CASSIGGNEQFF; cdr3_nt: TGTGCCAGCAGTATAGGGGGGAATGAGCAGTTCTTC
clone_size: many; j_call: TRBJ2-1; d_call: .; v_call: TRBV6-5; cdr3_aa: CASSYRREQFF; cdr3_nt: TGTGCCAGCAGTTACCGCCGTGAGCAGTTCTTC
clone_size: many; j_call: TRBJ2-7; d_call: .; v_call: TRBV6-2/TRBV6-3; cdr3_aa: CASSYSFRQKAYEQYF; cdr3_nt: TGTGCCAGCAGTTACTCCTTCAGACAGAAAGCCTACGAGCAGTACTTC
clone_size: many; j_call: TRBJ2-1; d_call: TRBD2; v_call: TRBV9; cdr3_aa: CASSSRDYSNEQFF; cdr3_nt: TGTGCCAGCAGCTCCCGGGACTACTCCAATGAGCAGTTCTTC
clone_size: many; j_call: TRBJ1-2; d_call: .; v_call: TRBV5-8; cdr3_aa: CASRHRAGGYTF; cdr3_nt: TGTGCCAGCAGACACAGGGCTGGGGGCTACACCTTC
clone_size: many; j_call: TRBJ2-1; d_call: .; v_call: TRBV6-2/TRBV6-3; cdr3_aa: CASSPPGLGYNEQFF; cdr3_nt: TGTGCCAGCAGTCCCCCGGGACTGGGCTACAATGAGCAGTTCTTC
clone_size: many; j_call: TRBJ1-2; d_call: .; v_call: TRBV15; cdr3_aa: CATSRDRGRDGYTF; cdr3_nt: TGTGCCACCAGCAGAGATCGAGGGCGCGATGGCTACACCTTC
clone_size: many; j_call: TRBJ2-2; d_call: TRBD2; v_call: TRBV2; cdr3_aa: CASRPTGTSAGELFF; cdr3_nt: TGTGCCAGCAGGCCCACCGGGACTAGTGCCGGGGAGCTGTTTTTT
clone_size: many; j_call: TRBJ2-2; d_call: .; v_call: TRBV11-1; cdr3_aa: CASSLGSWEPNTGELFF; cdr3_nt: TGTGCCAGCAGCTTAGGCTCGTGGGAGCCGAACACCGGGGAGCTGTTTTTT
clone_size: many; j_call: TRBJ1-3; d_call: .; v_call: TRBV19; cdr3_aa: CASKERSSGNTIYF; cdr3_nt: TGTGCCAGTAAGGAGCGGAGCTCTGGAAACACCATATATTTT
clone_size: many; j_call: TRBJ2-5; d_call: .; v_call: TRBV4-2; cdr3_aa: CASSQVSLSWGETQYF; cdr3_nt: TGTGCCAGCAGCCAAGTATCCCTAAGCTGGGGAGAGACCCAGTACTTC
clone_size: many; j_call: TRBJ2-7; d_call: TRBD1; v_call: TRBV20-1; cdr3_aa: CSAADRAYEQYF; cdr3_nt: TGCAGTGCAGCAGACAGGGCCTACGAGCAGTACTTC
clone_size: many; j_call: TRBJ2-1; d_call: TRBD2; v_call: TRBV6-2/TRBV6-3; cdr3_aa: CASSTLAGVGEQFF; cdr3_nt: TGTGCCAGCAGTACTTTAGCGGGAGTGGGTGAGCAGTTCTTC
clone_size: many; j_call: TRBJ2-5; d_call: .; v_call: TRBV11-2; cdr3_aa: CASTRLAPPRTQYF; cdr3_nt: TGTGCCAGCACCAGACTGGCTCCCCCCCGGACCCAGTACTTC
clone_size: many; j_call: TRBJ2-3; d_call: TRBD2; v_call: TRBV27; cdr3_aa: CASSILTSGRASSTDTQYF; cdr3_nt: TGTGCCAGCAGTATCCTCACTAGCGGGAGGGCCTCTAGCACAGATACGCAGTATTTT
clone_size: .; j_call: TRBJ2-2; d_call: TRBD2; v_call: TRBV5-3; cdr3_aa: CARSLASGQTMNTGELFF; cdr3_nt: TGTGCCAGAAGCTTGGCTAGCGGGCAAACTATGAACACCGGGGAGCTGTTTTTT
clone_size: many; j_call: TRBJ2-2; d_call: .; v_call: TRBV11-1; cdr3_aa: CASSLLGGNTGELFF; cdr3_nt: TGTGCCAGCAGCTTATTAGGCGGGAACACCGGGGAGCTGTTTTTT
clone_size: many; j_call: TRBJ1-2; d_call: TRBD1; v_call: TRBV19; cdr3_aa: CASRIRTGGLYGYTF; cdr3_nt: TGTGCCAGTAGGATCCGGACAGGGGGCCTCTATGGCTACACCTTC
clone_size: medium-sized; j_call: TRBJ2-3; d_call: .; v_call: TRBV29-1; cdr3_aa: CSSLGLPDTQYF; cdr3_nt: TGCAGCTCCCTGGGGCTCCCAGATACGCAGTATTTT
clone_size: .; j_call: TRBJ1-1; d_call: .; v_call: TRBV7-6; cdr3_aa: CASSLVQGGTEAFF; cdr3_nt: TGTGCCAGCAGCTTAGTTCAGGGAGGCACTGAAGCTTTCTTT